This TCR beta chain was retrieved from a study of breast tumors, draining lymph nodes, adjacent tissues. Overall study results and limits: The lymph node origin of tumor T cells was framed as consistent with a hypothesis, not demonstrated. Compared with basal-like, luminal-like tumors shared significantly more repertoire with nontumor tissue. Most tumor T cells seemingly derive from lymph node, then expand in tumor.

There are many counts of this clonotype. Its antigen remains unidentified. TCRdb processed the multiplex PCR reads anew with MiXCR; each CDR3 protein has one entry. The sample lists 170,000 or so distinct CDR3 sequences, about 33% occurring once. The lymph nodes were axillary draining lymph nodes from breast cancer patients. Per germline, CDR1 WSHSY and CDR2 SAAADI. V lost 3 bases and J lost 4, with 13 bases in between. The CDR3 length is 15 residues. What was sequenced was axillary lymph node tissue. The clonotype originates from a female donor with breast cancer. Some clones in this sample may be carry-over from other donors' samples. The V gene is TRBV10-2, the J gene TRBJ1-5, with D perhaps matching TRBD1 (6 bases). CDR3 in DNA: TGCGCCAGCAGTGATGGGGGGCCCCGAAATCAGCCCCAGCATTTT. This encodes CASSDGGPRNQPQHF.